The 9 T cell receptor beta chains in this list originate from one sample, sequenced in a study of regulatory T cells in long-lasting Graves disease. The sample's time point: newly diagnosed GD, antithyroid drugs for less than 3 months. After RNA was extracted from PBMCs, the TCR library was made from it. Combining iRepertoire HTBI primers with Arm-PCR of CDR3 regions, the authors built TCR beta libraries. MiXCR was run by TCRdb on the multiplex PCR reads, yielding one entry per CDR3 protein. The sample has some 410,000 distinct CDR3 sequences, around 17% seen once. The same specimen was also included in a second study, on T cells in Graves' hyperthyroidism and ophthalmopathy.

The sample consisted of peripheral blood mononuclear cells (PBMCs), taken at new diagnosis, from a patient treated with antithyroid drugs. The receptor set was obtained from a woman under 40 with Graves disease.

Many counts were recorded for this clonotype. This sequence joins TRBV15 and TRBJ2-5; 14 nucleotides agree with TRBD2. The junction had 15 bases not matched to a gene; V was cut back by 1 base and J by 2 bases. The germline CDR1 and CDR2 sequences are LNHNV and YYDKDF (reference sequence). This CDR3 is built from 21 residues. CDR3 loop: CATSRGFGTSGRRWAQETQYF. CDR3 nucleotides: TGTGCCACCAGCAGAGGGTTTGGGACTAGCGGGAGAAGGTGGGCTCAAGAGACCCAGTACTTC.

For the CDR3, the DNA is TGTGCCAGCAGTAACAACAGGGATCAGCCCCAGCATTTT. This gives the protein CASSNNRDQPQHF. The gene calls are TRBV6-1 and TRBJ1-5, with D possibly TRBD1 on 6 matching bases. Looked up from germline, CDR1 is MNHNS and CDR2 is SASEGT. Deletions cut 5 bases from V and 5 bases from J, with 10 bases between. The CDR3 is 13 residues long.

This clonotype was observed at least ten times. V and J are TRBV7-2 and TRBJ2-3; 10 positions agree with TRBD2. V lost 5 bases, J lost 5 bases, and 16 bases stayed unmatched. The CDR3 covers 18 residues. Germline assignment: CDR1 SGHTA and CDR2 FQGNSA. CDR3 sequence: CASSRTYTRTSGLDTQYF. CDR3 DNA: TGTGCCAGCAGCCGCACGTATACACGGACTAGCGGACTAGATACGCAGTATTTT.

This clonotype was observed a few times. The chain has TRBV24-1 and TRBJ2-7; D perhaps matches TRBD2 (7 bases). Germline loops: CDR1 KGHDR, CDR2 SFDVKD. Deletions cut 12 bases from V and 3 bases from J, with 20 bases between. The CDR3 is 14 amino acids. The CDR3 sequence: CALAGAGEGYEQYF. The CDR3 DNA reads TGTGCCCTGGCCGGGGCAGGGGAGGGCTACGAGCAGTACTTC.

The chain is built from TRBV29-1 and TRBJ1-4, with 7 nucleotides matching TRBD1. CDR3 length equals 15 residues. Germline V gene data show CDR1 as SQVTM and CDR2 as ANQGSEA. The junction had 14 bases not matched to a gene; V was cut back by 5 bases and J by 8 bases. The CDR3 DNA is TGCAGCGTTTCTTGGACAGGCCGAGGTGGAGAAAAACTGTTTTTT. Translated: CSVSWTGRGGEKLFF.

As to this clonotype: A much larger clone lies one base from this, so it may be a read error. The conserved phenylalanine or tryptophan is not found at the CDR3 terminus, so this likely reflects a read error. The genes are TRBV7-8 and TRBJ1-5; D not resolved. The V gene lost 2 bases and the J gene lost 5 bases, with 10 bases spanning the gap. This CDR3 spans 14 amino acids. Germline V CDR1 and CDR2: SGHVS, FQNEAQ. The CDR3 DNA reads TGTGCCAGCAGCTTATTTGAGGATGATCAGCCCCAGCATTCT. Encoded protein: CASSLFEDDQPQHS.

This clonotype has a count of ten or more. The CDR3, as DNA: TGCAGTGCTAGACAACACTTGGACCACCCAATGTCGTTCTTC. It codes for CSARQHLDHPMSFF. The V and J genes are TRBV20-1 and TRBJ2-1; D is uncertain. CDR1 is DFQATT, CDR2 SNEGSKA, per germline (reference sequence). V was shortened by 2 bases and J by 15 bases, with 23 bases between the two germline ends. The CDR3 runs 14 residues.

For this clonotype: A read error may be the cause here, since a much bigger clone is one base away. The rearrangement joins TRBV6-2 or TRBV6-3 to TRBJ2-7; TRBD2 matches 11 bases. CDR1 and CDR2 (germline): MNHEY, SVGEGT. Germline trimming cut 7 bases from V and 7 bases from J; bases unmatched to any gene: 15. The CDR3 covers 16 residues. Here the CDR3 reads CASIRASGRLPNEQYF. As DNA, the CDR3 is TGTGCCAGCATCCGGGCTAGCGGGAGGCTCCCCAATGAGCAGTACTTC.

In this sample, this clonotype turned up a few times. The rearrangement uses TRBV4-2 and TRBJ2-7; D ambiguous. The CDR3 loop spans 15 amino acids. Trimming cost V 0 bases and J 0 bases, with 9 bases left between them. Germline V gives CDR1 LGHNA, CDR2 YNFKEQ. CDR3 amino acids: CASSQDRGHSYEQYF. The CDR3 DNA reads TGTGCCAGCAGCCAAGATCGTGGGCACTCCTACGAGCAGTACTTC.